This T cell receptor (beta chain) is from a study of radiotherapy plus CTLA-4 blockade in lung cancer. Study at large: Objective responses emerged in about 20% of patients, and 30% to 40% attained disease control.

Note on this clone: The antigen is unknown.

Alongside CTLA-4 blockade with ipilimumab, patients with chemo-refractory metastatic non-small-cell lung cancer received focal radiation. Profiling relied on immunoSEQ multiplex PCR, and the TCRdb table lists in-frame clones only, not all of them. The table records tens of thousands of clones, approximately 71% of them present only once. The study's findings and limits: It was early blood T cell clone dynamics, with interferon-beta, that reportedly best predicted response. Peripheral blood showed expansion of tumor-derived TCR clones after radiotherapy and ipilimumab.

The sequences come from peripheral blood, collected from a patient treated with radiotherapy plus ipilimumab. This TCR came from a human donor with non-small cell lung cancer whose response to radiotherapy plus ipilimumab could not be evaluated.

The CDR3: CASSSGGTSQTQYF. CDR3 coding DNA: TGTGCCAGCAGCTCGGGGGGTACAAGCCAGACCCAGTACTTC. The V call is TRBV7-6, the J call TRBJ2-5; TRBD2 agrees at 7 bases. The CDR3 runs to 14 residues. Per the germline V gene, CDR1 is SGHVS and CDR2 is FNYEAQ. Germline trimming cut 4 bases from V and 6 bases from J; bases unmatched to any gene: 8. The complete variable domain, with remaining parts taken from reference TRBV7-6 and TRBJ2-5, reads GAGVSQSPRYKVTKRGQDVALRCDPISGHVSLYWYRQALGQGPEFLTYFNYEAQQDKSGLPNDRFSAERPEGSISTLTIQRTEQRDSAMYRCASSSGGTSQTQYFGPGTRLLVL.